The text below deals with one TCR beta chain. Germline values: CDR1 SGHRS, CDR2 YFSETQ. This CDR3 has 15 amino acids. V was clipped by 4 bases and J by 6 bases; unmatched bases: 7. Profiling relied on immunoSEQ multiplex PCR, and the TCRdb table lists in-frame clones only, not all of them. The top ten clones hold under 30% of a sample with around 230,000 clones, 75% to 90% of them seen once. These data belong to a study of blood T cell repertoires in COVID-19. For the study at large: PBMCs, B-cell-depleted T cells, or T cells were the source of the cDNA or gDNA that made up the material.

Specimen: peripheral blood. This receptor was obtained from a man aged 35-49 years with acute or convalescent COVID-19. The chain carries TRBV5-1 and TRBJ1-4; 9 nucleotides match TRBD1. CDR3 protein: CASSMGQGGHEKLFF. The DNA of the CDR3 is TGCGCCAGCAGCATGGGACAGGGCGGCCATGAAAAACTGTTTTTT.